These 9 T cell receptor beta chains were all obtained from the same sample, sequenced in a study of technical replicates of blood from a few donors. Generated by immunoSEQ multiplex PCR, the TCRdb table keeps only in-frame clones and is missing some. The sample has fewer than 90,000 clones; roughly 96% are singletons. Specimen: T cells isolated from PBMCs. These receptors were taken from a human donor in good health.

The J gene is TRBJ2-7, the V gene TRBV5-1; 8 positions agree with TRBD1. J lost 7 bases, V lost 5 bases, and 11 bases had no gene match. The germline CDR1 and CDR2 sequences are SGHRS and YFSETQ. The CDR3 has 14 amino acids. The CDR3 nucleotides read TGCGCCAGCAGTTTCCCCGGGACAGGCGGGGAGCAGTACTTC. As protein: CASSFPGTGGEQYF.

The chain couples TRBV19 to TRBJ1-5; TRBD1 matches 9 bases. V shed 6 bases and J 4 bases; nucleotides not matched to a gene: 1. The CDR3 is 13 amino acids. The germline V gene encodes CDR1 LNHDA and CDR2 SQIVND (reference sequence). This CDR3 reads CASRGTGNQPQHF. In DNA form, the CDR3 reads TGTGCCAGTAGAGGGACAGGGAATCAGCCCCAGCATTTT.

The chain employs TRBV11-1 and TRBJ2-7, with TRBD1 as a possible D gene (5 bases). Germline V CDR1 and CDR2: SGHAT, FQDESV (reference sequence). The CDR3 is 16 residues long. Trimming took 2 bases from V and 0 from J, leaving 14 bases between them. CDR3 in amino acids: CASSLWGTGSSYEQYF. Written as DNA, the CDR3 is TGTGCCAGCAGCTTATGGGGAACAGGCAGCTCCTACGAGCAGTACTTC.

The chain is built from TRBV4-1 and TRBJ2-3; 9 nucleotides align to TRBD2. CDR1 and CDR2 from the germline V gene are MGHRA and YSYEKL. This CDR3 contains 16 residues. Germline trimming cut 2 bases from V and 1 base from J; bases unmatched to any gene: 4. The CDR3 spells CASSQTREGRTDTQYF. In nucleotides, the CDR3 is TGCGCCAGCAGCCAAACGCGGGAGGGCCGCACAGATACGCAGTATTTT.

In this sample, this clone turned up once. This chain connects TRBV5-6 to TRBJ2-2, with unresolved D. CDR1 is SGHDT, CDR2 YYEEEE, per germline. V dropped 0 bases and J dropped 4 bases, with 10 bases sitting between them. The length of the CDR3 is 15 residues. The CDR3 loop reads CASSLETPLTGELFF. In nucleotides, the CDR3 is TGTGCCAGCAGCTTGGAGACACCTCTCACCGGGGAGCTGTTTTTT.

CDR3 residues: CASSRGDGSYNEQFF. Here the CDR3 DNA reads TGTGCCAGCAGCCGGGGAGATGGCTCCTACAATGAGCAGTTCTTC. V gene TRBV7-6 combines with J gene TRBJ2-1; a possible D gene is TRBD2 (5 bases). Trimming shortened V by 5 bases and J by 0 bases, and 11 bases separated the two germline ends. Germline CDR1 reads SGHVS; CDR2 reads FNYEAQ. This CDR3 region has 15 residues. Based on the CDR3 plus reference TRBV7-6 and TRBJ2-1, the full variable domain is GAGVSQSPRYKVTKRGQDVALRCDPISGHVSLYWYRQALGQGPEFLTYFNYEAQQDKSGLPNDRFSAERPEGSISTLTIQRTEQRDSAMYRCASSRGDGSYNEQFFGPGTRLTVL.

The chain recombines TRBV5-6 with TRBJ1-5; the match to TRBD1 covers 8 bases. The CDR3 has 18 residues. V shed 3 bases and J 0 bases; nucleotides not matched to a gene: 11. The germline V gene encodes CDR1 SGHDT and CDR2 YYEEEE. The CDR3 loop is CASSSRTGSHVSNQPQHF. The CDR3 DNA reads as TGTGCCAGCAGCTCGCGGACAGGGAGCCATGTTAGCAATCAGCCCCAGCATTTT.

The J gene is TRBJ2-1, the V gene TRBV28; a weak D match, TRBD1 (6 bases). This CDR3 has 15 amino acids. CDR1 is MDHEN, CDR2 SYDVKM, per germline. V lost 8 bases to trimming and J lost 7 bases, with 21 bases between them. CDR3 amino acids: CASRLGYGQGNEQFF. CDR3 coding DNA: TGTGCCAGCCGATTGGGTTACGGGCAGGGGAATGAGCAGTTCTTC.

V gene TRBV6-1 combines with J gene TRBJ1-5; TRBD1 agrees at 7 bases. With 4 bases clipped from V and 6 bases from J, the junction kept 6 bases outside the gene matches. The CDR3 consists of 14 residues. CDR1 is MNHNS, CDR2 SASEGT, per germline. In DNA form, the CDR3 reads TGTGCCAGCAGTGGCACAGGGGACATTCAGCCCCAGCATTTT. This gives the protein CASSGTGDIQPQHF.